Listed below are T cell receptor beta chains from one sample, sequenced in a study of T cell repertoires in cytomegalovirus infection. From the reads, TCRdb called clonotypes with MiXCR, one entry per CDR3 protein. The table shows fewer than 850,000 distinct CDR3 sequences, with about 28% occurring only once. Their antigen targets remain unknown. The specimen comprised cultured CD8+ T cells from PBMCs, sampled from culture after CMV antigen stimulation. The receptors come from a human donor in good health (CMV status not recorded). Some clones in this sample may be carry-over from other donors' samples. Each CDR3 is given with its conserved first and last residue. D genes are given only for firm matches. Only part of the rows carry a size: once, few, many, or a class if the clone is expanded.

size: few
D: -
J: TRBJ2-1
V: TRBV5-4
DNA: TGTGCCAGCAGCCAACAGCTCTCCTACAATGAGCAGTTCTTC
CDR3: CASSQQLSYNEQFF

size: -
D: TRBD2
J: TRBJ2-1
V: TRBV7-1
DNA: TGTGCCAGCATCCCGGGGGGGCGGCTCAATGAGCAGTTCTTC
CDR3: CASIPGGRLNEQFF

size: -
D: -
J: TRBJ2-2
V: TRBV11-3
DNA: TGTGCCAGCAGCCCCCAGTCTGAGGAGCTGTTTTTT
CDR3: CASSPQSEELFF

size: -
D: -
J: TRBJ1-1
V: TRBV15
DNA: TGTGCCACCAGCACCGCAGGGGCGGACACTGAAGCTTTCTTT
CDR3: CATSTAGADTEAFF

size: few
D: -
J: TRBJ2-3
V: TRBV12-5
DNA: TGTGCTAGTGGAATCAGGGGGGGAGATACGCAGTATTTT
CDR3: CASGIRGGDTQYF

size: few
D: -
J: TRBJ2-7
V: TRBV11-2
DNA: TGTGCCAGCAGCTTAGCTTGGGCCCCCACCGGCTACGAGCAGTACTTC
CDR3: CASSLAWAPTGYEQYF

size: few
D: -
J: TRBJ1-1
V: TRBV6-5
DNA: TGTGCCAGCAGTTACTCAGGGAGGAGATCCCTGAACACTGAAGCTTTCTTT
CDR3: CASSYSGRRSLNTEAFF

size: -
D: -
J: TRBJ1-6
V: TRBV7-6
DNA: TGTGCCAGCAGCCAATCATTGGGTTCACCCCTCCACTTT
CDR3: CASSQSLGSPLHF

size: -
D: TRBD1
J: TRBJ1-1
V: TRBV4-2
DNA: TGTGCCAGCAGCCAAACTACAGGGGCTAACACTGAAGCTTTCTTT
CDR3: CASSQTTGANTEAFF

size: -
D: TRBD1
J: TRBJ1-5
V: TRBV19
DNA: TGTGCCACCCTGGGACAGGCGTATCAGCCCCAGCATTTT
CDR3: CATLGQAYQPQHF

size: -
D: TRBD1
J: TRBJ2-3
V: TRBV7-3
DNA: TGTGCCAGCCCGGGACAGGGGGCCCTAGATACGCAGTATTTT
CDR3: CASPGQGALDTQYF

size: many
D: -
J: TRBJ1-2
V: TRBV7-2
DNA: TGTGCCAGCAGCTTAGCCTACAACTATGGCTACACCTTC
CDR3: CASSLAYNYGYTF

size: -
D: -
J: TRBJ1-5
V: TRBV10-3
DNA: TGTGCCATCAGTGAGAGATATGATGGCAATCAGCCCCAGCATTTT
CDR3: CAISERYDGNQPQHF

size: -
D: TRBD2
J: TRBJ2-7
V: TRBV27
DNA: TGTGCCAGCACCAGCGGGGCCTACGAGCAGTACTTC
CDR3: CASTSGAYEQYF

size: few
D: TRBD1
J: TRBJ1-1
V: TRBV7-6
DNA: TGTGCCAGCAGCGCACGGGACAGGGTTAACACTGAAGCTTTCTTT
CDR3: CASSARDRVNTEAFF